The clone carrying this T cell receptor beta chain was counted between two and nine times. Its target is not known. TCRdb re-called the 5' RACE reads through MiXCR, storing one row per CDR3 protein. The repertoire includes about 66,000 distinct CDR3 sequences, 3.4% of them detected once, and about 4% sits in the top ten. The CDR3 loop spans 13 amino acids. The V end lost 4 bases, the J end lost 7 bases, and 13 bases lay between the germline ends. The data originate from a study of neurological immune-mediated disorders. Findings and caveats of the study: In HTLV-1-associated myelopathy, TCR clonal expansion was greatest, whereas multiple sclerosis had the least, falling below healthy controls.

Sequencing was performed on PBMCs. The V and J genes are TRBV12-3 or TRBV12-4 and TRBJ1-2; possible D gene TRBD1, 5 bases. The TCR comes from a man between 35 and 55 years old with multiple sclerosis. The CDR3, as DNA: TGTGCCAGCAGTTCCCAGGGAGTTGGTGGCTACACCTTC. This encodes CASSSQGVGGYTF.